The clone carrying this T cell receptor beta chain has at least ten counts. What it binds is unknown. The data originate from a study of blood T cells in healthy people across ages. Points from the study as a whole: Roughly linear declines in TCR beta diversity per million T cells occurred with age.

Each donor's blood draw was approximately 10 milliliters of peripheral blood. In each sample, at least 7 million PBMCs were isolated. Primed by a sample-barcoded 5' primer and a J-beta primer mix, a second PCR proceeded for about 6 to 11 cycles. MiXCR, applied by TCRdb to the 5' RACE reads, yields one record per CDR3 protein. The sample contains around 1.5 million distinct CDR3 sequences, roughly 30% of which appear only once. CDR1 and CDR2 (germline): ENHRY, SYGVKD. The CDR3 loop spans 16 amino acids. Trimming shortened V by 6 bases and J by 0 bases, and 16 bases separated the two germline ends. The J gene is TRBJ2-3, the V gene TRBV10-3; no clear D. Sequencing was performed on blood. The TCR originated in a woman aged 30 to 39 in good health. CDR3 loop: CAIRDPDTPSTDTQYF. In DNA form, the CDR3 reads TGTGCCATCAGGGACCCTGACACTCCTAGCACAGATACGCAGTATTTT.